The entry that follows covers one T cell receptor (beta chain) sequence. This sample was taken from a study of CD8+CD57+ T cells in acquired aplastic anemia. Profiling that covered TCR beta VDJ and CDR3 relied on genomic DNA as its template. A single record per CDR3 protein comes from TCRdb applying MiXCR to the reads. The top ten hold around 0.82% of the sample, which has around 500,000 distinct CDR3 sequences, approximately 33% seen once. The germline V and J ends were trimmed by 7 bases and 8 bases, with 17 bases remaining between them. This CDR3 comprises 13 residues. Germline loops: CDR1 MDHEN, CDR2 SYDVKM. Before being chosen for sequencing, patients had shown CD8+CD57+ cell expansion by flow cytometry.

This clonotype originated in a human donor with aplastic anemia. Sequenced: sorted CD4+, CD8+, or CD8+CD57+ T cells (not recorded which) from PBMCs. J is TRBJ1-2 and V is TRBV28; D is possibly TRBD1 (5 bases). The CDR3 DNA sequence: TGTGCCAGCATAACAGGTGACAAACTCGGCTACACCTTC. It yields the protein CASITGDKLGYTF.